These 10 T cell receptor beta chains originate from one sample sequenced in a study of shared clonotypes between healthy human individuals. TCRdb's table, derived via immunoSEQ multiplex PCR, lists solely in-frame clones and lacks some. Among nearly 1 million clones, approximately 80% were seen once, and the ten largest hold roughly 1.5%. Sequencing input: memory CD4+ T cells sorted from blood. Subset given: CD45RA-negative fraction. The receptors were gathered from a man aged 18 to 29 in good health.

This clone came up a few times. The chain recombines TRBV6-6 with TRBJ1-6; 7 nucleotides agree with TRBD1. V dropped 5 bases and J dropped 4; count of bases not matched to a gene: 8. CDR3 length: 16 residues. Germline V gives CDR1 MNHNY, CDR2 SVGAGI (reference sequence). CDR3 sequence reads: CASSPLTGTYNSPLHF. The DNA of the CDR3 is TGTGCCAGCAGTCCTTTGACAGGGACATATAATTCACCCCTCCACTTT.

This sequence joins TRBV2 and TRBJ1-5; 10 bases map to TRBD1. Germline values: CDR1 SNHLY, CDR2 FYNNEI. The CDR3 length is 14 residues. The junction had 2 bases not matched to a gene; V was cut back by 6 bases and J by 3 bases. This chain's CDR3 is CASRGQGNNQPQHF. The CDR3 DNA is TGTGCCAGCAGGGGACAGGGGAACAATCAGCCCCAGCATTTT.

The rearrangement joins TRBV6-6 to TRBJ1-5, with D possibly TRBD1 on 5 matching bases. This CDR3 is 16 amino acids long. Trimming took 3 bases from V and 0 from J, leaving 12 bases between them. Germline V gives CDR1 MNHNY, CDR2 SVGAGI (reference sequence). DNA of the CDR3: TGTGCCAGCAGTTATCCGGGGGGAAATAGCAATCAGCCCCAGCATTTT. Its protein product is CASSYPGGNSNQPQHF.

The rearrangement links TRBV6-1 to TRBJ1-2; a possible D gene is TRBD1 (5 bases). With 1 base removed from V and 7 bases from J, the gap between germline ends came to 19 bases. The CDR3 is 16 amino acids. The germline V gene has CDR1 MNHNS and CDR2 SASEGT. CDR3 residues: CASSEGNARAGSGYTF. CDR3 DNA: TGTGCCAGCAGTGAAGGAAATGCCAGGGCGGGTAGTGGCTACACCTTC.

This clone has a handful of counts. The DNA of the CDR3 is TGTGCCAGCAGCCCATCCGCGAGGGAGGAAAGTGGCTACACCTTC. Translated: CASSPSAREESGYTF. V and J are TRBV7-3 and TRBJ1-2; D unresolved. The length of the CDR3 is 15 residues. Germline V gene data show CDR1 as SGHTA and CDR2 as FQGTGA. V was shortened by 5 bases and J by 7 bases, with 20 bases between the two germline ends.

This chain connects TRBV19 to TRBJ2-2; TRBD1 agrees at 9 bases. This CDR3 contains 15 residues. V was clipped by 5 bases and J by 3 bases; unmatched bases: 4. Germline CDR1 is LNHDA and CDR2 is SQIVND (reference sequence). CDR3 protein: CASSVGTGHTGELFF. The CDR3 DNA is TGTGCCAGTAGTGTCGGGACAGGGCACACCGGGGAGCTGTTTTTT.

The genes are TRBV7-9 and TRBJ1-2; TRBD1 agrees at 7 bases. CDR1 SEHNR and CDR2 FQNEAQ come from the germline V gene (reference sequence). Trimming at V came to 1 base and at J to 8 bases, leaving 7 bases not matched to a gene. The CDR3 has 14 residues. The CDR3 reads CASSLESTGYGYTF. Here the CDR3 DNA reads TGTGCCAGCAGCTTAGAGTCGACAGGGTACGGCTACACCTTC. Complete variable domain (other parts from reference TRBV7-9 and TRBJ1-2): DTGVSQNPRHKITKRGQNVTFRCDPISEHNRLYWYRQTLGQGPEFLTYFQNEAQLEKSRLLSDRFSAERPKGSFSTLEIQRTEQGDSAMYLCASSLESTGYGYTFGSGTRLTVV.

The genes are TRBV23-1 and TRBJ2-7, with 11 positions matching TRBD2. TRBV23-1 is known as an ORF, though its function is uncertain. With V trimmed by 3 bases and J by 4 bases, 2 bases remained unmatched. The CDR3 consists of 14 residues. CDR3 residues: CASSHSSGRYEQYF. DNA for the CDR3: TGCGCCAGCAGTCACTCTAGCGGGAGGTACGAGCAGTACTTC.

The chain carries TRBV6-1 and TRBJ1-5; D gene unclear. Germline V gene sequence: CDR1 MNHNS, CDR2 SASEGT. The CDR3 totals 14 residues. Trimming removed 4 bases from V and 0 bases from J, with 7 bases in between. CDR3 nucleotide sequence: TGTGCCAGCAGTGTTGCCCATAGCAATCAGCCCCAGCATTTT. Translating it yields CASSVAHSNQPQHF.

This clone was seen a single time. The rearrangement uses TRBV19 and TRBJ1-5, with TRBD1 matching 7 bases. After removal of 4 bases from V and 1 base from J, the junction contained 1 base not matched to a gene. Germline loops: CDR1 LNHDA, CDR2 SQIVND (reference sequence). This CDR3 is built from 14 residues. CDR3 loop: CASSTGGSNQPQHF. The DNA for the CDR3 is TGTGCCAGTAGTACAGGGGGAAGCAATCAGCCCCAGCATTTT.